This TCR beta chain was recovered during a study of T-cell memory formation after mild COVID-19. Study-level results: Within pre-infection memory, some responding clones were found, suggesting cross-reactive memory joined.

Germline V gene sequence: CDR1 SGHRS, CDR2 YFSETQ. The length of the CDR3 is 14 residues. With 0 bases removed from V and 3 bases from J, the gap between germline ends came to 10 bases. Barcoded TCR alpha and TCR beta cDNA libraries with UMIs came from 5'RACE using constant-segment primers. TCRdb used MiXCR to reprocess the 5' RACE reads, holding one entry per CDR3 protein. The repertoire includes 350,000 to 450,000 distinct CDR3 sequences, approximately 24% of them detected once, and 8.8% sits in the top ten. This clonotype was seen ten or more times. Its antigen remains unidentified. The TCR originated in an adult woman who had mild COVID-19 (a few samples of this study predate the infection). Cell type and time point are not known. This chain uses TRBV5-1 with TRBJ2-7, with D unclear. Input material: PBMCs or a T cell subset sorted from them (not recorded which). The CDR3 DNA sequence: TGCGCCAGCAGCTTGGCTCGGAACAGCTACGAGCAGTACTTC. This gives the protein CASSLARNSYEQYF.